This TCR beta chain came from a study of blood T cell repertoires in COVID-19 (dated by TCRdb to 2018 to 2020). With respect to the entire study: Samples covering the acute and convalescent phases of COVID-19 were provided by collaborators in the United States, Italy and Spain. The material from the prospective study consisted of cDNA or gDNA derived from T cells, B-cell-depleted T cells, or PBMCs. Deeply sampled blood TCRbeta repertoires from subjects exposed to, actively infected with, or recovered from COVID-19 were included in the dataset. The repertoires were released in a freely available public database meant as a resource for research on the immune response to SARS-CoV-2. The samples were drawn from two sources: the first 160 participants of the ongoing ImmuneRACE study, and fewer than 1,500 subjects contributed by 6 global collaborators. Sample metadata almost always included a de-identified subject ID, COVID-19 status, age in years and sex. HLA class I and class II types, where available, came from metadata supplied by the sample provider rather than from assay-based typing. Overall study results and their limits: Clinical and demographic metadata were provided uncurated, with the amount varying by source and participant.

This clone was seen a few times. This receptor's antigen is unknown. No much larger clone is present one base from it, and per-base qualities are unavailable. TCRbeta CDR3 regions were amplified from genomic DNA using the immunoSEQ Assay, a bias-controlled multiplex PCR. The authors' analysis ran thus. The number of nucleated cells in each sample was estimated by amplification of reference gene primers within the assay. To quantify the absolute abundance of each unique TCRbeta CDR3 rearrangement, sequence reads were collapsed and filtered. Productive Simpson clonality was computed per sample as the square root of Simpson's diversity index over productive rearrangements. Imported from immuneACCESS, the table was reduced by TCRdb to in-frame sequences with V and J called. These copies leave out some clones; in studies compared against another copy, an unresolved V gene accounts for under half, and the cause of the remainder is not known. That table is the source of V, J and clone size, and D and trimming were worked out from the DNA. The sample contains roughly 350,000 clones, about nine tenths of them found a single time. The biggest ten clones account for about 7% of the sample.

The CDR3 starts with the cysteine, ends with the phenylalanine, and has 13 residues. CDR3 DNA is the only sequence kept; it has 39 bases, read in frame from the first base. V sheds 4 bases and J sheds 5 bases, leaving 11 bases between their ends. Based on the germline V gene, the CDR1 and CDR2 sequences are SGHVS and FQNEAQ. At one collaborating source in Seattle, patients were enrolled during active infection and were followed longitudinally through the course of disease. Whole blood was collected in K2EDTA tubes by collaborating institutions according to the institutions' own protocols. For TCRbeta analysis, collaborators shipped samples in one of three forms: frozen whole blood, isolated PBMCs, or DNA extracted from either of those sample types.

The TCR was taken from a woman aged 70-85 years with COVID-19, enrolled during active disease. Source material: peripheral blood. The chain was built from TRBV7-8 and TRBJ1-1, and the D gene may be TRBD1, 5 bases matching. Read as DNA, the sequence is TGTGCCAGCAGCTACACAGGTCTAACTGAAGCTTTCTTT. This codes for CASSYTGLTEAFF.